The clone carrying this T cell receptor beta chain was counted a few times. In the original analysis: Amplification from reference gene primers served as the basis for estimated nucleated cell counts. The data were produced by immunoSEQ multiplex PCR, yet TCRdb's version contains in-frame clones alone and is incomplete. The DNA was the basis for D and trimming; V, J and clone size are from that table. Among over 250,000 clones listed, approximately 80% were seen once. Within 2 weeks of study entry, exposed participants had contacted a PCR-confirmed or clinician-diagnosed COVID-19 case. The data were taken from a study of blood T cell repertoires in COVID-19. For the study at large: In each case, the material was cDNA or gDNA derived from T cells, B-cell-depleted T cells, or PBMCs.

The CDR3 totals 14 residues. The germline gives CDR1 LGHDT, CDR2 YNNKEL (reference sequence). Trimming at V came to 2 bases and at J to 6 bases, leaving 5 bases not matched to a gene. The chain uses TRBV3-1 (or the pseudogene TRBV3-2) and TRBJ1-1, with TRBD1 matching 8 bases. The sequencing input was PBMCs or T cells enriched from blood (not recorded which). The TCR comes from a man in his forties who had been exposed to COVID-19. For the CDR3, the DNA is TGTGCCAGCAGCCAATCCACAGGGGGGGCTGAAGCTTTCTTT. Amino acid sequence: CASSQSTGGAEAFF.